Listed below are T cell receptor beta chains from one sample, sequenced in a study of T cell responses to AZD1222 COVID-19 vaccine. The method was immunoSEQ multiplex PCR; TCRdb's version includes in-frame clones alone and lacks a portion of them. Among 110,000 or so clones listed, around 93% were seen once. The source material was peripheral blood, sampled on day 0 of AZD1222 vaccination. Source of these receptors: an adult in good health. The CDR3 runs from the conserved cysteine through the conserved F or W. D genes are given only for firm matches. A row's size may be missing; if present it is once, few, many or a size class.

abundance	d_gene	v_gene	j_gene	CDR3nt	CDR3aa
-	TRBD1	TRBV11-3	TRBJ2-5	TGTGCCAGCAGCATGGACAGGGTAGAGACCCAGTACTTC	CASSMDRVETQYF
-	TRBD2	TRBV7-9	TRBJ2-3	TGTGCCAGCAGCCCTCGACTAGCGGGAGAGACAGATACGCAGTATTTT	CASSPRLAGETDTQYF
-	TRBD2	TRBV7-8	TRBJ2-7	TGTGCCAGCAGCTTAGCGCACGGGGAGGGCTACGAGCAGTACTTC	CASSLAHGEGYEQYF
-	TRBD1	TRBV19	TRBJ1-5	TGTGCCAGTAGTATGACAGGGGGCAACAGACATCAGCCCCAGCATTTT	CASSMTGGNRHQPQHF
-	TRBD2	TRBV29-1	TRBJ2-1	TGCAGCGCCGAGGGACTAGCGGGAGGGCCCGTCGATGAGCAGTTCTTC	CSAEGLAGGPVDEQFF
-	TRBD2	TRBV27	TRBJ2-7	TGTGCCAGCAGTTACGGGACTAGCCTCTCCTACGAGCAGTACTTC	CASSYGTSLSYEQYF
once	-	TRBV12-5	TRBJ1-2	TGTGCTAGTGGAAGGGAGGGAGGTCGGGGCTACACCTTC	CASGREGGRGYTF
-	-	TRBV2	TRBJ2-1	TGTGCCAGCAGTGAAATTTCCGGTCGTTCCTACAATGAGCAGTTCTTC	CASSEISGRSYNEQFF
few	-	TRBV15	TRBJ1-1	TGTGCCACCAGCAGCGACCCGAACACTGAAGCTTTCTTT	CATSSDPNTEAFF
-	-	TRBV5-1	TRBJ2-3	TGCGCCAGCAGCTTATTAGGGACTAGCACAGATACGCAGTATTTT	CASSLLGTSTDTQYF
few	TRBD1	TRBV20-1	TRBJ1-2	TGCAGTGCTAGTGGGACAGGGCATGGCTACACCTTC	CSASGTGHGYTF
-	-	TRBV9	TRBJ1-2	TGTGCCAGCAGCGAATGGACCAACTATGGCTACACCTTC	CASSEWTNYGYTF
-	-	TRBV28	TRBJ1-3	TGTGCCAGCAGTTTGGCCTTCCCTGGAAACACCATATATTTT	CASSLAFPGNTIYF
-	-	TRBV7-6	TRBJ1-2	TGTGCCAGCAGCACTGGCAGTCTTAACTATGGCTACACCTTC	CASSTGSLNYGYTF
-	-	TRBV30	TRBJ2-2	TGTGCCTGGACCAGGAGGAGCGGGACAACCGGGGAGCTGTTTTTT	CAWTRRSGTTGELFF
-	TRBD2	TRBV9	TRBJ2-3	TGTGCCAGCAGCGTAGATCCAGCGGGGGATACGCAGTATTTT	CASSVDPAGDTQYF
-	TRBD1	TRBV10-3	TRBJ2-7	TGTGCCATCAGGCTCGGGACAGACTACGAGCAGTACTTC	CAIRLGTDYEQYF
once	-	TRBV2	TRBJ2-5	TGTGCCAGCAGTGAAAGGCAGCCGAGATTAGGGGAGACCCAGTACTTC	CASSERQPRLGETQYF
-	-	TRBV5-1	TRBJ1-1	TGCGCCAGCAGACGGGACGACAACACTGAAGCTTTCTTT	CASRRDDNTEAFF
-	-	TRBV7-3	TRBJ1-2	TGTGCCAGCAGGGACCCGTCGATGGGTGGCTACACCTTC	CASRDPSMGGYTF
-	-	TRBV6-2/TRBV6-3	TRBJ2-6	TGTGCCAGCAGTTCGTTATTAAGGTGGGCCAACGTCCTGACTTTC	CASSSLLRWANVLTF
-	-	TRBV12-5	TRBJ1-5	TGTGCTAGTGGTTTACACCAGGGCAATTGGAATCAGCCCCAGCATTTT	CASGLHQGNWNQPQHF
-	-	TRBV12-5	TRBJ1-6	TGTGACAAGGGGAATTCACCCCTCCACTTT	CDKGNSPLHF
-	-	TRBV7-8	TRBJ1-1	TGTGCCAGCAGCTTAGCCGCGGGGACACGGGGAGCCGCTTTCTTT	CASSLAAGTRGAAFF